The text below deals with one T cell receptor beta chain. TCRdb keeps only in-frame clones here, not all; method: immunoSEQ multiplex PCR. The sample yields about 92,000 clones, nearly 85% seen once. The CDR3 has 14 amino acids. J gave up 3 bases and V 5 bases, and 5 bases lay outside the gene matches. Germline loops: CDR1 PRHDT, CDR2 FYEKMQ (reference sequence). The data were taken from a study of PD-1 blockade in classical Hodgkin lymphoma. Across the study: Patients had nivolumab dosed at 3 mg/kg, delivered intravenously every 2 weeks.

Stated time point: cycle 4 day 1 (C4D1), after 5 to 7 weeks of nivolumab. Each of the patients experienced relapse following autologous stem cell transplantation, and their brentuximab vedotin exposure differed. This chain links TRBV13 with TRBJ1-2; the match to TRBD1 covers 8 bases. Specimen: peripheral blood mononuclear cells (PBMCs), collected before the fourth cycle of nivolumab. This clonotype was obtained from a human donor with classical Hodgkin lymphoma. The CDR3 protein is CASSQPDRDYGYTF. CDR3 sequence (DNA): TGTGCCAGCAGCCAACCGGACAGGGACTATGGCTACACCTTC.